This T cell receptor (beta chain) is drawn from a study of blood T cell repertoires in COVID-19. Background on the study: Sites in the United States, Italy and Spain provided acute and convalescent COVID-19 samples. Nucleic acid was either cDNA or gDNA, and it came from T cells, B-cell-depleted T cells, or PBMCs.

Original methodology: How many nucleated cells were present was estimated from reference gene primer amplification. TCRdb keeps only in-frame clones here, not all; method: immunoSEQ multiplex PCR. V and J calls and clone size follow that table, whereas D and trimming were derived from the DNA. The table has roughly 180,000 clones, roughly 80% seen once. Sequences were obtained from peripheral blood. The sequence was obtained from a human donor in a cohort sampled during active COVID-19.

Written as DNA, the CDR3 is TGTGCCAGCAGCCAAGAAGCGGGGGCAAAGGAGCAGTACTTC. Amino acids: CASSQEAGAKEQYF. This rearrangement joins TRBV3-1 (or the pseudogene TRBV3-2) to TRBJ2-7, with 8 nucleotides matching TRBD2. The CDR3 runs 14 residues. CDR1 and CDR2 (germline): LGHDT, YNNKEL (reference sequence). V lost 0 bases to trimming and J lost 7 bases; unmatched junction nucleotides: 5.